Following are 19 T cell receptor beta chains from one sample sequenced in a study of brain T cells in children with intractable seizures. Surgery cases with the highest brain T cell transcript signatures were chosen for sequencing. The assay was immunoSEQ multiplex PCR, and TCRdb's table has in-frame clones only and misses some. The sample shows roughly 2,500 clones, 80% to 85% of them seen only once. Sequenced here: resected brain tissue, sampled at surgery. These receptor sequences come from a boy in the first two years of life with hemimegalencephaly and intractable seizures.

The V and J genes are TRBV4-2 and TRBJ2-3; 10 nucleotides align to TRBD1. The CDR3 covers 16 residues. Germline V CDR1 and CDR2: LGHNA, YNFKEQ. With V trimmed by 2 bases and J by 4 bases, 6 bases remained unmatched. The CDR3 reads CASSQMLGTGADTQYF. CDR3 DNA: TGTGCCAGCAGCCAAATGCTTGGGACAGGGGCAGATACGCAGTATTTT.

The chain links TRBV3-1 (or the pseudogene TRBV3-2) to TRBJ1-3, with D unclear. The CDR3 consists of 15 residues. Germline V gene sequence: CDR1 LGHDT, CDR2 YNNKEL (reference sequence). Trimming stripped 6 bases from V and 0 bases from J, with 12 bases between. The CDR3: CASRGDPFSGNTIYF. The CDR3 DNA reads as TGTGCCAGCAGAGGAGACCCGTTCTCTGGAAACACCATATATTTT.

The chain uses TRBV12-3 or TRBV12-4 and TRBJ1-1; D not certain. Trimming removed 3 bases at V and 8 bases at J, with 10 bases between. This CDR3 is built from 12 residues. DNA of the CDR3: TGTGCCAGCAGTTTGGCCCCGGGGGAAGCTTTCTTT. It yields the protein CASSLAPGEAFF.

This rearrangement joins TRBV7-9 to TRBJ1-1; D remains ambiguous. The germline V gene has CDR1 SEHNR and CDR2 FQNEAQ (reference sequence). V was shortened by 7 bases and J by 0 bases, with 12 bases between the two germline ends. This CDR3 is 14 amino acids long. The CDR3 nucleotides read TGTGCCAGCACCCCCCTGGTCGTGAACACTGAAGCTTTCTTT. Its protein is CASTPLVVNTEAFF.

This sequence joins TRBV19 and TRBJ1-1; D call uncertain. The CDR3 contains 15 residues. Trimming removed 6 bases from V and 1 base from J, with 15 bases in between. From germline, CDR1 is LNHDA and CDR2 SQIVND (reference sequence). The CDR3 coding sequence is TGTGCCAGTAGACTCTTCCGGGAAGGGAACACTGAAGCTTTCTTT. Translation: CASRLFREGNTEAFF.

V gene TRBV5-4 combines with J gene TRBJ2-2; D is tentatively TRBD1 or TRBD2 (6 bases each). The germline gives CDR1 SGHNT, CDR2 YYREEE (reference sequence). The CDR3 extends over 16 amino acids. V shed 0 bases and J shed 4 bases, with 13 bases lying between them. CDR3 residues: CASSLVTGAATGELFF. For the CDR3, the DNA is TGTGCCAGCAGCTTGGTTACGGGGGCGGCCACCGGGGAGCTGTTTTTT.

The rearrangement joins TRBV5-1 to TRBJ2-1, with 10 bases lining up with TRBD2. Trimming took 7 bases from V and 5 from J; bases not matched to a gene: 6. The CDR3 is made up of 14 amino acids. Germline values: CDR1 SGHRS, CDR2 YFSETQ. The CDR3 DNA reads TGCGCCAGCCGTATAGCGGGAGGTAACAATGAGCAGTTCTTC. This translates into CASRIAGGNNEQFF.

The rearrangement joins TRBV10-3 to TRBJ2-1, with D perhaps matching TRBD1 (6 bases). The ends were cut back, 2 bases at V and 0 bases at J, with 8 bases in the middle. Germline V CDR1 and CDR2: ENHRY, SYGVKD. This CDR3 has 15 residues. The CDR3 sequence is CAISEGQSSYNEQFF. For the CDR3, the DNA is TGTGCCATCAGTGAGGGACAGAGCTCCTACAATGAGCAGTTCTTC.

This clone was seen a single time. The same CDR3 also results from other DNA sequences found in this sample. This chain connects TRBV27 to TRBJ2-3; TRBD1 matches 10 bases. V trimming: 5 bases; J trimming: 3 bases; junction bases outside the gene matches: 5. CDR1 MNHEY and CDR2 SMNVEV come from the germline V gene (reference sequence). This CDR3 has 15 residues. The CDR3 spells CASSPWTGGTDTQYF. The DNA of the CDR3 is TGTGCCAGCAGTCCGTGGACAGGGGGAACAGATACGCAGTATTTT.

The chain recombines TRBV6-2 or TRBV6-3 with TRBJ2-3, with TRBD2 as a possible D gene (6 bases). The V gene's germline CDR1 is MNHEY and CDR2 SVGEGT. The length of the CDR3 is 14 residues. Between the trimmed V and J ends, which lost 4 bases and 0 bases, there was a span of 8 bases. DNA of the CDR3: TGTGCCAGCAGTTTTAGCGGAAGCACAGATACGCAGTATTTT. This translates into CASSFSGSTDTQYF.

This clone was counted only a few times. The chain uses TRBV19 and TRBJ2-7; TRBD1 matches 9 bases. The junction had 6 bases not matched to a gene; V was cut back by 5 bases and J by 7 bases. This CDR3 spans 13 amino acids. The germline CDR1 and CDR2 sequences are LNHDA and SQIVND (reference sequence). The CDR3 sequence: CASSLTGGGEQYF. The DNA for the CDR3 is TGTGCCAGTAGTCTTACAGGGGGCGGTGAGCAGTACTTC. Filled out from reference TRBV19 and TRBJ2-7, the complete variable domain reads DGGITQSPKYLFRKEGQNVTLSCEQNLNHDAMYWYRQDPGQGLRLIYYSQIVNDFQKGDIAEGYSVSREKKESFPLTVTSAQKNPTAFYLCASSLTGGGEQYFGPGTRLTVT.

V is TRBV9 and J is TRBJ1-4; no clear D. This CDR3 has 14 residues. Trimming shortened V by 4 bases and J by 7 bases, and 14 bases separated the two germline ends. In germline, CDR1 is SGDLS, CDR2 YYNGEE. The CDR3 DNA is TGTGCCAGCAGCCCCCGTACATACGGTGAAAAACTGTTTTTT. Its translation is CASSPRTYGEKLFF.

CDR3 coding DNA: TGTGCCAGCAGCTTAGGGACAGGGCAGTATTTT. Protein product: CASSLGTGQYF. The chain couples TRBV7-9 to TRBJ2-3, with 7 bases fitting TRBD1. Trimming took 1 base from V and 11 from J; bases not matched to a gene: 0. The germline CDR1 and CDR2 sequences are SEHNR and FQNEAQ (reference sequence). This CDR3 spans 11 amino acids.

The chain combines TRBV11-2 with TRBJ2-5; 13 bases map to TRBD2. V lost 5 bases, J lost 1 base, and 10 bases stayed unmatched. Germline values: CDR1 SGHAT, CDR2 FQNNGV. The CDR3 is 18 residues long. CDR3 in DNA: TGTGCCAGCAGCCTTGGACTAGCGGGAGTGGGGGTCCAAGAGACCCAGTACTTC. This gives the protein CASSLGLAGVGVQETQYF.

The chain uses TRBV28 and TRBJ2-5, with D possibly TRBD1 on 6 matching bases. The germline gives CDR1 MDHEN, CDR2 SYDVKM. The CDR3 runs 15 residues. Trimming took 2 bases from V and 7 from J, leaving 17 bases between them. The CDR3 loop is CASSLHLQGPGTQYF. CDR3 in DNA: TGTGCCAGCAGTTTACACCTGCAGGGGCCGGGGACCCAGTACTTC. The full variable domain, in which reference TRBV28 and TRBJ2-5 provide the parts outside the CDR3, is DVKVTQSSRYLVKRTGEKVFLECVQDMDHENMFWYRQDPGLGLRLIYFSYDVKMKEKGDIPEGYSVSREKKERFSLILESASTNQTSMYLCASSLHLQGPGTQYFGPGTRLLVL.

V usage is TRBV11-2 and J usage is TRBJ1-1; TRBD1 agrees at 11 bases. The V and J ends lost 2 bases and 6 bases, in that order; junction bases with no gene match: 8. From germline, CDR1 is SGHAT and CDR2 FQNNGV. This CDR3 contains 16 residues. CDR3 coding DNA: TGTGCCAGCAGCTTAATGGTATTGGGACAGGGGGCTGAAGCTTTCTTT. Its protein product is CASSLMVLGQGAEAFF.

The chain employs TRBV6-5 and TRBJ1-6; D remains ambiguous. CDR3 length: 14 residues. V was clipped by 7 bases and J by 7 bases, with 14 bases between them. The V gene's germline CDR1 is MNHEY and CDR2 SVGAGI. CDR3 protein: CASTATLGNSPLHF. The CDR3 DNA follows: TGTGCCAGCACCGCAACCCTGGGGAATTCACCCCTCCACTTT.

The chain has TRBV5-1 and TRBJ2-2; 8 nucleotides align to TRBD2. The V segment lost 3 bases and the J segment 5 bases; nucleotides outside the gene matches: 3. Germline CDR1 SGHRS, CDR2 YFSETQ. The CDR3 runs 14 residues. CDR3 coding DNA: TGCGCCAGCAGCTCGGGCGGGAGGACCGGGGAGCTGTTTTTT. Translated, it gives CASSSGGRTGELFF.

The chain couples TRBV28 to TRBJ2-7, with D maybe TRBD2 (5 bases). The CDR3 runs to 13 residues. Germline V gene lookup returns CDR1 MDHEN and CDR2 SYDVKM. V lost 5 bases and J 6 bases, leaving 14 bases between the germline ends. The CDR3 loop reads CASSPPSYLEQYF. CDR3 DNA sequence: TGTGCCAGCAGTCCCCCTAGCTATCTCGAGCAGTACTTC.